These T cell receptor beta chains were read from a single sample in a study of cytomegalovirus exposure and HLA in healthy donors. Profiled with immunoSEQ multiplex PCR; TCRdb holds only in-frame clones, not every one. The profile covers about 86,000 clones, with around three quarters appearing a single time and around 8.4% taken by the ten largest. Sequences were obtained from PBMCs. These receptors came from a man aged 55 to 70 in good health and CMV-seronegative. CDR3s include the opening cysteine and the closing phenylalanine or tryptophan. The D gene is left open where the match is weak. Clone size appears in some rows only: once, few, many, or a class for an expanded clone.

d_call,clone_size,j_call,v_call,cdr3_aa,cdr3_nt
-,-,TRBJ1-1,TRBV4-1,CASSQEATGVGDAEAFF,TGCGCCAGCAGCCAAGAGGCTACCGGGGTAGGTGACGCTGAAGCTTTCTTT
TRBD2,-,TRBJ2-3,TRBV6-5,CASSFSGSGEVDTQYF,TGTGCCAGCAGTTTCTCGGGTAGCGGGGAGGTAGATACGCAGTATTTT
TRBD2,-,TRBJ2-1,TRBV6-4,CASSRLAGEVEQFF,TGTGCCAGCAGTCGGCTAGCGGGAGAAGTTGAGCAGTTCTTC
-,-,TRBJ1-2,TRBV11-2,CASRKRGSSESGYTF,TGTGCCAGCAGGAAAAGGGGGAGCTCCGAGAGCGGCTACACCTTC
TRBD2,-,TRBJ2-1,TRBV5-4,CASSRLAGGRDEQFF,TGTGCCAGCAGCCGACTAGCGGGGGGGCGGGATGAGCAGTTCTTC
TRBD1,-,TRBJ2-1,TRBV6-4,CASSDGTDSDNEQFF,TGTGCCAGCAGTGACGGGACAGACTCCGACAATGAGCAGTTCTTC
-,few,TRBJ2-5,TRBV28,CASTPGGQETQYF,TGTGCCAGCACTCCCGGGGGACAAGAGACCCAGTACTTC
TRBD1,-,TRBJ2-3,TRBV10-2,CASSELFLTTGEFTDTQYF,TGCGCCAGCAGTGAGTTATTTCTCACGACAGGGGAATTCACAGATACGCAGTATTTT
TRBD1,-,TRBJ2-3,TRBV14,CASSRTGGLGDTQYF,TGTGCCAGCAGTCGGACAGGGGGATTAGGAGATACGCAGTATTTT
-,-,TRBJ2-7,TRBV5-1,CASSLRESDEQYF,TGCGCCAGCAGCTTGCGGGAGAGCGACGAGCAGTACTTC
-,-,TRBJ2-7,TRBV6-6,CASNLQGRAYEQYF,TGTGCCAGCAACCTACAGGGTAGGGCCTACGAGCAGTACTTC
-,few,TRBJ2-5,TRBV29-1,CSVEDRRGPQETQYF,TGCAGCGTTGAAGATAGGAGGGGACCCCAAGAGACCCAGTACTTC
TRBD1,-,TRBJ1-1,TRBV7-9,CASSRDREYEAFF,TGTGCCAGCAGCCGGGACAGGGAGTATGAAGCTTTCTTT
TRBD1,-,TRBJ2-3,TRBV27,CASYRGDTDTQYF,TGTGCCAGCTACAGGGGCGACACAGATACGCAGTATTTT
TRBD1,once,TRBJ2-7,TRBV4-1,CASSLGQGDYVEQYF,TGCGCCAGCAGCCTCGGACAGGGAGATTACGTAGAGCAGTACTTC
TRBD1,few,TRBJ2-7,TRBV5-1,CASSWTGDGNEQYF,TGCGCCAGCAGCTGGACAGGTGATGGCAACGAGCAGTACTTC
-,few,TRBJ2-1,TRBV13,CASSLDSYNEQFF,TGTGCCAGCAGCTTGGACAGCTACAATGAGCAGTTCTTC
TRBD1,few,TRBJ1-2,TRBV9,CASSVDGQGIYGYTF,TGTGCCAGCAGCGTAGATGGACAGGGAATCTATGGCTACACCTTC
TRBD1,-,TRBJ2-7,TRBV6-5,CASREGQGFEQYF,TGTGCCAGCAGAGAGGGACAGGGTTTCGAGCAGTACTTC
TRBD1,-,TRBJ1-1,TRBV18,CASSPVNRGETEAFF,TGTGCCAGCTCACCAGTGAACAGGGGGGAAACTGAAGCTTTCTTT
-,-,TRBJ2-2,TRBV30,CAWSVERRGPTTGELFF,TGTGCCTGGAGTGTAGAGCGGCGGGGGCCGACCACCGGGGAGCTGTTTTTT
-,once,TRBJ2-3,TRBV30,CAWSLSTGRTDTQYF,TGTGCCTGGAGTTTGTCCACTGGGAGGACGGATACGCAGTATTTT
TRBD1,-,TRBJ2-7,TRBV6-5,CASSYSRAGGYYEQYF,TGTGCCAGCAGTTACTCCCGGGCAGGGGGCTACTACGAGCAGTACTTC
TRBD2,-,TRBJ2-1,TRBV2,CASSELLAGDEQFF,TGTGCCAGCAGTGAATTGCTAGCGGGGGATGAGCAGTTCTTC
-,-,TRBJ2-1,TRBV18,CASSHVVAGDYNEQFF,TGTGCCAGCTCCCACGTTGTCGCAGGTGACTACAATGAGCAGTTCTTC
-,few,TRBJ2-7,TRBV2,CASTLTQDSSYEQYF,TGTGCCAGCACGCTGACACAGGATAGCTCCTACGAGCAGTACTTC
-,-,TRBJ2-2,TRBV7-2,CASSYHRGGGELFF,TGTGCCAGCAGCTACCACAGGGGGGGCGGGGAGCTGTTTTTT
-,-,TRBJ2-7,TRBV18,CASSPPDSSYEQYF,TGTGCCAGCTCACCACCCGACAGCTCCTACGAGCAGTACTTC
-,few,TRBJ2-3,TRBV7-2,CASSLIAGTDTQYF,TGTGCCAGCAGCTTAATAGCGGGCACAGATACGCAGTATTTT
-,-,TRBJ2-1,TRBV7-6,CASSYRAAGNEQFF,TGTGCCAGCAGCTATAGAGCGGCGGGCAATGAGCAGTTCTTC
TRBD2,few,TRBJ2-5,TRBV5-1,CASSFSSGGVETQYF,TGCGCCAGCAGCTTTTCTAGCGGGGGGGTAGAGACCCAGTACTTC
-,-,TRBJ2-4,TRBV7-9,CASSWGEVNIQYF,TGTGCCAGCAGCTGGGGGGAAGTCAACATTCAGTACTTC